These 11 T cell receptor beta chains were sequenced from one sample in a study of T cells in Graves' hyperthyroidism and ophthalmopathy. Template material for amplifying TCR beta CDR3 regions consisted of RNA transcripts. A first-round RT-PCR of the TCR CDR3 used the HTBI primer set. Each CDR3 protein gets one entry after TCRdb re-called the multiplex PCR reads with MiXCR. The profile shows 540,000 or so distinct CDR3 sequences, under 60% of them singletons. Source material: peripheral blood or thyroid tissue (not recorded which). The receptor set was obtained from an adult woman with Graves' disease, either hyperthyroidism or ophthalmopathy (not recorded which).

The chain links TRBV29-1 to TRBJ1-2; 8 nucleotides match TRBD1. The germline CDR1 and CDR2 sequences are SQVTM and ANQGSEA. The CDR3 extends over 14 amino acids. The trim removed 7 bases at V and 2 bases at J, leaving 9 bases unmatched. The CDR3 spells CSAGGQGVNYGYTF. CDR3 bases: TGCAGCGCAGGCGGACAGGGTGTCAACTATGGCTACACCTTC.

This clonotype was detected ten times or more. This CDR3 reads CAIRQGQQETQYF. The CDR3 nucleotides are TGTGCCATCAGACAGGGGCAACAAGAGACCCAGTACTTC. The chain links TRBV10-3 to TRBJ2-5, with 7 nucleotides matching TRBD1. Germline V gene lookup returns CDR1 ENHRY and CDR2 SYGVKD. With 6 bases clipped from V and 2 bases from J, the junction kept 3 bases outside the gene matches. This CDR3 has 13 amino acids.

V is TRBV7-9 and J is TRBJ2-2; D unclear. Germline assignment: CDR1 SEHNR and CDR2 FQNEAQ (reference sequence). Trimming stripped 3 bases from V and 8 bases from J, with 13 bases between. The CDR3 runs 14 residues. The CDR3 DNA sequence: TGTGCCAGCAGCTTGGGCGCGGTAGGAGGGGAGCTGTTTTTT. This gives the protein CASSLGAVGGELFF.

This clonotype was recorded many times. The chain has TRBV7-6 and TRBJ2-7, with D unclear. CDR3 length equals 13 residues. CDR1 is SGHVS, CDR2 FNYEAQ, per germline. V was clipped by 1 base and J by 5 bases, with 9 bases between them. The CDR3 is CASSLVGRNEQYF. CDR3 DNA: TGTGCCAGCAGCTTAGTAGGGCGGAACGAGCAGTACTTC.

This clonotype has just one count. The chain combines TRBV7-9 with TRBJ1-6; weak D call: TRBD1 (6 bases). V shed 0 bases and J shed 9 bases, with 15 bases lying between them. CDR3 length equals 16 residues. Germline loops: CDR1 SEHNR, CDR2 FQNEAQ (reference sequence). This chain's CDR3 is CASSLAESVGGSPLHF. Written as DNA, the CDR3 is TGTGCCAGCAGCTTAGCAGAGTCAGTAGGGGGTTCACCCCTCCACTTT.

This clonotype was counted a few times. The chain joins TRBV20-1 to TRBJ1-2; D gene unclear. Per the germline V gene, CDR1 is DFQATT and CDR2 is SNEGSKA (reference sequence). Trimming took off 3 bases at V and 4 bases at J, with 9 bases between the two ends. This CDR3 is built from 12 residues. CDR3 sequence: CSASEGSYGYTF. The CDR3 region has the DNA TGCAGTGCTAGCGAAGGGAGCTATGGCTACACCTTC.

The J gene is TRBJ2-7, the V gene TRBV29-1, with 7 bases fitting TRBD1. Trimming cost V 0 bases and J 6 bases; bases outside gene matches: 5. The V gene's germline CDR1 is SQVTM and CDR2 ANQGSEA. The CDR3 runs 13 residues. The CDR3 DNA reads TGCAGCGTTGAAGACCTGACAGGGCTCGAGCAGTACTTC. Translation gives CSVEDLTGLEQYF.

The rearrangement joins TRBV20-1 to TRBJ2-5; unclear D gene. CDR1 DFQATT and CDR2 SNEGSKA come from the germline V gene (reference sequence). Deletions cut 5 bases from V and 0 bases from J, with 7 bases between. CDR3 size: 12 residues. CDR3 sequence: CSAFDNQETQYF. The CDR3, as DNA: TGCAGTGCTTTTGACAACCAAGAGACCCAGTACTTC.

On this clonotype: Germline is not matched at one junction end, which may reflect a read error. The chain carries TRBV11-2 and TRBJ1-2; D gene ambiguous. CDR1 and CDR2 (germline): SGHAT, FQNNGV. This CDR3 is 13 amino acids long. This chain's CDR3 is CASSLEEAYGCTF. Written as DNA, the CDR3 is TGTGCCAGCAGCTTAGAGGAAGCCTATGGCTGCACCTTT. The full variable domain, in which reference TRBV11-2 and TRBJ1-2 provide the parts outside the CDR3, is EAGVAQSPRYKIIEKRQSVAFWCNPISGHATLYWYQQILGQGPKLLIQFQNNGVVDDSQLPKDRFSAERLKGVDSTLKIQPAKLEDSAVYLCASSLEEAYGCTFGSGTRLTVV.

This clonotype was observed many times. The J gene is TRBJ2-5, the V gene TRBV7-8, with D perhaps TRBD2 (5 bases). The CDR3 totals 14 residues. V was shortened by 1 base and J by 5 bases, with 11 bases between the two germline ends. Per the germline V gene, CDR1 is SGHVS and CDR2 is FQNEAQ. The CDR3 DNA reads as TGTGCCAGCAGCTTAGGGGCACGAGGGGAGACCCAGTACTTC. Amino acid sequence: CASSLGARGETQYF.

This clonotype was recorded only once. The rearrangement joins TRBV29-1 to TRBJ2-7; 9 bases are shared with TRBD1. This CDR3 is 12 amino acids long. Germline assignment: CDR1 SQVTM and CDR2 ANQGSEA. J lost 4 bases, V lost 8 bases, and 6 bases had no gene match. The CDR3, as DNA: TGCAGCTGGGGACAGGGTGGTTACGAGCAGTACTTC. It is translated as CSWGQGGYEQYF.